A single sample gave rise to the 17 T cell receptor beta chains below, sequenced in a study of spatial heterogeneity in lung cancer. Time point specified: sample taken at primary tumor resection. Unsorted samples of tumor, nontumor lung or frozen PBMC had their whole RNA sequenced. TCRdb analysed the 5' RACE reads with MiXCR anew, one entry per CDR3 protein. Of tens of thousands of distinct CDR3 sequences listed, less than 15% are singletons. This specimen consisted of PBMCs, obtained at surgery. The receptors shown here come from a male donor with early-stage non-small cell lung cancer.

The V gene is TRBV28, the J gene TRBJ1-1; no definite D call. V shed 4 bases and J shed 2 bases, with 8 bases lying between them. The CDR3 is 13 residues long. Germline CDR1 is MDHEN and CDR2 is SYDVKM. The CDR3 is CASSWPLNTEAFF. DNA of the CDR3: TGTGCCAGCAGTTGGCCGTTAAACACTGAAGCTTTCTTT. Using reference TRBV28 and TRBJ1-1 for the parts outside the CDR3, the full variable domain is DVKVTQSSRYLVKRTGEKVFLECVQDMDHENMFWYRQDPGLGLRLIYFSYDVKMKEKGDIPEGYSVSREKKERFSLILESASTNQTSMYLCASSWPLNTEAFFGQGTRLTVV.

V is TRBV5-1 and J is TRBJ2-5; D uncertain. The CDR3 length is 14 residues. Trimming removed 0 bases from V and 2 bases from J, with 8 bases in between. Germline V lookup: CDR1 SGHRS, CDR2 YFSETQ. Here the CDR3 DNA reads TGCGCCAGCAGCTTGGGAGCCTTTCAAGAGACCCAGTACTTC. It is translated as CASSLGAFQETQYF.

The chain uses TRBV27 and TRBJ1-2; D may be TRBD1 (6 bases). Looked up from germline, CDR1 is MNHEY and CDR2 is SMNVEV (reference sequence). Trimming removed 6 bases from V and 11 bases from J, with 25 bases in between. The CDR3 extends over 15 amino acids. The CDR3, as DNA: TGTGCCAGCAGGGTCTGGACAGAATCCTCCTATAAGTACACCTTC. Translated, it gives CASRVWTESSYKYTF.

The table lists this clonotype with a few counts. The chain combines TRBV5-1 with TRBJ1-2; D is undetermined. V lost 1 base to trimming and J lost 6 bases, with 10 bases between them. The CDR3 extends over 13 amino acids. Germline V lookup: CDR1 SGHRS, CDR2 YFSETQ. CDR3 protein: CASSLWKEDGYTF. In DNA form, the CDR3 reads TGCGCCAGCAGCTTGTGGAAAGAGGATGGCTACACCTTC.

This clonotype was counted only a few times. This chain uses TRBV4-1 with TRBJ2-5, with no clear D. Germline values: CDR1 MGHRA, CDR2 YSYEKL. Trimming stripped 4 bases from V and 1 base from J, with 10 bases between. The CDR3 runs 14 residues. CDR3 region: CASSPQPGQETQYF. In DNA form, the CDR3 reads TGCGCCAGCAGCCCCCAGCCGGGCCAAGAGACCCAGTACTTC.

This clonotype appeared a few times. The rearrangement joins TRBV27 to TRBJ1-1, with 9 nucleotides matching TRBD1. V lost 6 bases to trimming and J lost 4 bases; unmatched junction nucleotides: 9. From germline, CDR1 is MNHEY and CDR2 SMNVEV (reference sequence). CDR3 length: 15 residues. The CDR3 spells CASRWGQGVSTEAFF. CDR3 bases: TGTGCCAGCAGATGGGGACAGGGTGTGAGCACTGAAGCTTTCTTT.

V and J are TRBV7-2 and TRBJ1-6; TRBD1 matches 9 bases. Germline CDR1 and CDR2: SGHTA and FQGNSA. CDR3 length equals 14 residues. V shed 8 bases, J shed 7 bases, and the junction held 6 bases outside the gene matches. The CDR3 DNA sequence: TGTGCCAGCTCCGGGACAGGGAGGAATTCACCCCTCCACTTT. Translation gives CASSGTGRNSPLHF.

In its sample, this clonotype was seen a few times. The J gene is TRBJ1-6, the V gene TRBV20-1; tentative D call: TRBD1 (6 bases). In germline, CDR1 is DFQATT, CDR2 SNEGSKA (reference sequence). CDR3 length: 15 amino acids. The germline V and J ends were trimmed by 0 bases and 8 bases, with 14 bases remaining between them. The CDR3 DNA follows: TGCAGTGCTAGAGATATTCAGGGGATGGATTCACCCCTCCACTTT. Encoded protein: CSARDIQGMDSPLHF.

Ten or more counts support this clonotype. The CDR3 DNA sequence: TGCGCCAGCAGCTTGGACCACCCAGGGGATCAGCCCCAGCATTTT. It encodes CASSLDHPGDQPQHF. The chain uses TRBV5-1 and TRBJ1-5, with D possibly being TRBD1 (6 bases). The CDR3 is 15 residues long. The V end lost 0 bases, the J end lost 5 bases, and 12 bases lay between the germline ends. Germline CDR1 SGHRS, CDR2 YFSETQ.

This clonotype was counted a few times. CDR3 residues: CATSRGGTGNGQPQHF. The CDR3 DNA follows: TGTGCCACCAGCAGGGGCGGGACAGGGAATGGCCAGCCCCAGCATTTT. The rearrangement joins TRBV15 to TRBJ1-5, with 9 bases aligning to TRBD1. The CDR3 consists of 16 residues. The V segment lost 3 bases and the J segment 7 bases; nucleotides outside the gene matches: 10. Germline loops: CDR1 LNHNV, CDR2 YYDKDF (reference sequence).

This clonotype has at least ten counts. This chain connects TRBV28 to TRBJ2-2, with D possibly TRBD2 on 5 matching bases. Trimming shortened V by 5 bases and J by 7 bases, and 8 bases separated the two germline ends. The CDR3 totals 12 residues. Per germline, CDR1 MDHEN and CDR2 SYDVKM. CDR3 protein: CASSITSGELFF. DNA for the CDR3: TGTGCCAGCAGTATCACTAGCGGGGAGCTGTTTTTT.

This clonotype occurred a few times. The gene calls are TRBV23-1 and TRBJ2-5; TRBD1 or TRBD2 may be the D gene (6 bases each). TRBV23-1 is placed among ORFs of uncertain function. V lost 0 bases, J lost 3 bases, and 23 bases lay in between. This CDR3 is 19 amino acids long. Written as DNA, the CDR3 is TGCGCCAGCAGTCAATCACCAAATTTCACACGGAGGGGGGAAGAGACCCAGTACTTC. The encoded protein is CASSQSPNFTRRGEETQYF.

This clonotype has ten or more counts. CDR3 protein: CASSLGQLNSPLHF. Here the CDR3 DNA reads TGTGCCAGCAGTTTAGGGCAGTTAAATTCACCCCTCCACTTT. This chain uses TRBV12-3 or TRBV12-4 with TRBJ1-6; no clear D gene. The CDR3 has 14 residues. V was shortened by 1 base and J by 7 bases, with 8 bases between the two germline ends.

This clonotype showed up just a few times. The chain combines TRBV7-9 with TRBJ2-3; 7 bases line up with TRBD1. Per germline, CDR1 SEHNR and CDR2 FQNEAQ (reference sequence). CDR3 size: 15 residues. Trimming took 1 base from V and 4 from J; bases not matched to a gene: 5. The CDR3 loop is CASSLGTGLADTQYF. The CDR3 nucleotides are TGTGCCAGCAGCTTAGGGACAGGCTTGGCAGATACGCAGTATTTT.

This clonotype was counted ten times or more. The genes are TRBV12-3 or TRBV12-4 and TRBJ2-2; 8 nucleotides align to TRBD1. The CDR3 spans 15 residues. V was clipped by 10 bases and J by 4 bases; unmatched bases: 11. CDR3: CATSSGRGPTGELFF. CDR3 in DNA: TGTGCCACCTCCTCCGGCAGGGGGCCCACCGGGGAGCTGTTTTTT.

The genes are TRBV7-2 and TRBJ1-1, with 8 bases identical to TRBD1. Germline CDR1 SGHTA, CDR2 FQGNSA. The CDR3 is 14 amino acids. V trimming: 6 bases; J trimming: 1 base; junction bases outside the gene matches: 4. CDR3 loop: CASRFTGGNTEAFF. The CDR3 DNA follows: TGTGCCAGCAGATTTACAGGGGGGAACACTGAAGCTTTCTTT.

V usage is TRBV2 and J usage is TRBJ2-2; D is uncertain. Germline V gene lookup returns CDR1 SNHLY and CDR2 FYNNEI. The CDR3 loop spans 14 amino acids. The germline V and J ends were trimmed by 1 base and 5 bases, with 8 bases remaining between them. The CDR3 reads CASSEEKVTGELFF. In DNA form, the CDR3 reads TGTGCCAGCAGTGAAGAAAAAGTGACCGGGGAGCTGTTTTTT. Supplemented by reference TRBV2 and TRBJ2-2, the full variable domain reads EPEVTQTPSHQVTQMGQEVILRCVPISNHLYFYWYRQILGQKVEFLVSFYNNEISEKSEIFDDQFSVERPDGSNFTLKIRSTKLEDSAMYFCASSEEKVTGELFFGEGSRLTVL.